These 2 T cell receptor beta chains were all obtained from the same sample, sequenced in a study of cytomegalovirus exposure and HLA in healthy donors. The method was immunoSEQ multiplex PCR; TCRdb's version includes in-frame clones alone and lacks a portion of them. Of more than 85,000 clones listed, over 85% are singletons. Material for sequencing was PBMCs. These receptors were obtained from a woman younger than 35 in good health and CMV-seronegative.

The chain joins TRBV25-1 to TRBJ1-2, with 9 bases aligning to TRBD1. V gave up 5 bases and J gave up 7 bases; unmatched junction bases: 5. Germline lookup yields CDR1 MGHDK and CDR2 SYGVNS. This CDR3 has 13 amino acids. This chain's CDR3 is CASSFDRGFGYTF. The CDR3 DNA is TGTGCCAGCAGTTTTGACAGGGGGTTTGGCTACACCTTC.

This chain connects TRBV12-5 to TRBJ2-3, with D uncertain. Looked up from germline, CDR1 is LGHNT and CDR2 is FRNRAP. Trimming shortened V by 5 bases and J by 2 bases, and 8 bases separated the two germline ends. CDR3 length: 13 amino acids. The CDR3 region has the DNA TGTGCTAGTGGTCCTACGTCCACAGATACGCAGTATTTT. Amino acid sequence: CASGPTSTDTQYF.